What follows is one TCR beta chain and its context. This record comes from a study of control samples from healthy donors and cancer patients. Trimming cost V 2 bases and J 13 bases, with 16 bases left between them. This CDR3 has 14 amino acids. The germline gives CDR1 SGDLS, CDR2 YYNGEE. The method was immunoSEQ multiplex PCR; TCRdb's version includes in-frame clones alone and lacks a portion of them. The sample consists of a few hundred thousand clones, 90% of them appearing once. This TCR derives from a man aged 35 to 55 with head and neck cancer. The chain has TRBV9 and TRBJ1-6; D is unresolved. Sequences were obtained from PBMCs. CDR3 sequence (DNA): TGTGCCAGCAGCGTCGGGCAAGCGGTTGGGCCCCTCCACTTT. It encodes CASSVGQAVGPLHF.